This TCR beta chain was found in a study of T cell responses to AZD1222 COVID-19 vaccine. Study background: Pooled in the analysis were second doses at about 4 or about 12 weeks.

This table comes from immunoSEQ multiplex PCR, and its TCRdb copy is limited to in-frame clones, with some not included. The sample holds around 87,000 clones; 65% to 90% are singletons and the top ten take around 9.6%. Concerning this clone itself: The antigen is not known.

Germline assignment: CDR1 SGHVS and CDR2 FNYEAQ. The CDR3 has 17 residues. V lost 2 bases to trimming and J lost 0 bases; unmatched junction nucleotides: 8. Study-wide points: The donors showed a predominance of white British ancestry and of females, with possible underestimation of clonal diversity. Baseline seropositives among AZD1222 recipients totaled only five or six. The breadth and depth of Spike-specific TCRs increased once two AZD1222 doses had been given.

The receptor comes from an adult in good health. V is TRBV7-6 and J is TRBJ1-1, with 8 bases identical to TRBD1. The sequencing here drew on peripheral blood, taken on day 0 of AZD1222 vaccination. The CDR3 DNA reads TGTGCCAGCAGCTTATCGGCAGGGGGCGACGTGAACACTGAAGCTTTCTTT. Translated, it gives CASSLSAGGDVNTEAFF.